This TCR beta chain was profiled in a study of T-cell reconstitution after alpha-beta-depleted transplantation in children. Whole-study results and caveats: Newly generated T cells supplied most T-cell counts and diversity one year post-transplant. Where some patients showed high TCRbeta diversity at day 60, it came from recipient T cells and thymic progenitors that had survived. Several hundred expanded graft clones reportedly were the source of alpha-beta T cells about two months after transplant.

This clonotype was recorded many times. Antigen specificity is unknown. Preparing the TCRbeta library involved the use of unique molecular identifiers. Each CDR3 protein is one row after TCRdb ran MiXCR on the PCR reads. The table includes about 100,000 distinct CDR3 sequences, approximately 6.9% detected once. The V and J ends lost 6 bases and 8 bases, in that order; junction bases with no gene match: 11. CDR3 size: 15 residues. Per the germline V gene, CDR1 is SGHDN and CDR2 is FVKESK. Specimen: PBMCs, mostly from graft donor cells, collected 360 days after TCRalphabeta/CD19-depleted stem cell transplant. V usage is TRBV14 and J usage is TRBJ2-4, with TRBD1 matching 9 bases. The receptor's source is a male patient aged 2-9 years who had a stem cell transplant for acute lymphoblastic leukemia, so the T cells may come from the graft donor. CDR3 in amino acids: CASSKPGTGSYIQYF. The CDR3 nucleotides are TGTGCCAGCAGTAAACCCGGGACAGGGTCATACATTCAGTACTTC.